The 12 T cell receptor beta chains presented below share a single source sample, sequenced in a study of CD8 T cells in Susac syndrome. RNA in amounts of roughly 0.5 to 1 ug was reverse transcribed with random hexamers. TCRdb analysed the immunoSEQ multiplex PCR reads with MiXCR anew, one entry per CDR3 protein. In the table there are 250,000 to 300,000 distinct CDR3 sequences, 85% of which are singletons. Sequencing input: CD8+ T cells from PBMCs. These receptors all stem from a human donor with multiple sclerosis.

This clonotype was seen more than once but under ten times. The CDR3 nucleotides read TGTGCCAGCAGTGCTTGGACAGTCTATGGCTACACCTTC. This encodes CASSAWTVYGYTF. The rearrangement joins TRBV6-1 to TRBJ1-2, with D perhaps TRBD1 (6 bases). Trimming left V 4 bases short and J 4 bases short, with 10 bases between. CDR1 is MNHNS and CDR2 is SASEGT in the germline V gene. CDR3 length: 13 amino acids.

This clonotype was detected only once. This chain connects TRBV6-5 to TRBJ2-7; D gene unclear. V was clipped by 0 bases and J by 0 bases, with 18 bases between them. This CDR3 spans 18 amino acids. The germline gives CDR1 MNHEY, CDR2 SVGAGI. This chain's CDR3 is CASSYSNEPTVSSYEQYF. Written as DNA, the CDR3 is TGTGCCAGCAGTTACTCTAATGAACCGACGGTGAGCTCCTACGAGCAGTACTTC.

CDR3 loop: CASSPEWANQPQHF. The CDR3 nucleotides are TGTGCCAGCAGCCCAGAGTGGGCGAACCAGCCCCAGCATTTT. V and J are TRBV7-9 and TRBJ1-5, with D uncertain. The CDR3 runs to 14 residues. Germline V CDR1 and CDR2: SEHNR, FQNEAQ (reference sequence). Deletions cut 5 bases from V and 7 bases from J, with 15 bases between.

The chain is built from TRBV11-3 and TRBJ2-7, with D perhaps being TRBD1 or TRBD2 (5 bases each). Per the germline V gene, CDR1 is SGHNT and CDR2 is YENEEA. This CDR3 is built from 15 residues. V was pared by 3 bases and J by 3 bases, with 15 bases between. As DNA, the CDR3 is TGTGCCAGCAGCTTGGGGCCAAGCGGTATCTACGAGCAGTACTTC. The encoded protein is CASSLGPSGIYEQYF.

The rearrangement links TRBV11-3 to TRBJ2-1; 12 bases are shared with TRBD2. Germline values: CDR1 SGHNT, CDR2 YENEEA. The CDR3 covers 14 residues. J lost 8 bases, V lost 3 bases, and 2 bases had no gene match. The CDR3 loop is CASSLTSGSHEQFF. CDR3 DNA sequence: TGTGCCAGCAGCTTGACTAGCGGGAGTCATGAGCAGTTCTTC.

The chain recombines TRBV4-3 with TRBJ2-7; TRBD2 matches 9 bases. V lost 0 bases and J lost 4; bases outside the gene matches: 13. The CDR3 totals 18 residues. Germline V gene lookup returns CDR1 LGHNA and CDR2 YSLEER. The CDR3 reads CASSQESRASGTIYEQYF. Written as DNA, the CDR3 is TGCGCCAGCAGCCAAGAGAGTAGGGCTAGCGGGACCATTTACGAGCAGTACTTC.

The genes are TRBV11-1 and TRBJ1-1; TRBD1 matches 9 bases. Germline V gene data show CDR1 as SGHAT and CDR2 as FQDESV (reference sequence). V lost 5 bases to trimming and J lost 5 bases; unmatched junction nucleotides: 6. This CDR3 region has 14 residues. CDR3 in amino acids: CASSVTGQGTEAFF. DNA of the CDR3: TGTGCCAGCAGCGTAACAGGACAGGGGACTGAAGCTTTCTTT.

The chain joins TRBV6-5 to TRBJ2-1, with 8 bases that match TRBD2. Germline CDR1 is MNHEY and CDR2 is SVGAGI. The CDR3 contains 14 residues. Trimming removed 6 bases from V and 9 bases from J; junction bases left unmatched: 10. The CDR3 here is CASSVAGPAAEQFF. Written as DNA, the CDR3 is TGTGCCAGCAGCGTAGCGGGACCGGCCGCTGAGCAGTTCTTC.

V and J are TRBV4-3 and TRBJ1-6, with D possibly TRBD1 on 5 matching bases. Germline V lookup: CDR1 LGHNA, CDR2 YSLEER. Between the trimmed V and J ends, which lost 3 bases and 10 bases, there was a span of 13 bases. The CDR3 covers 14 residues. CDR3 bases: TGCGCCAGCAGCCATCAACCCCGGGACTCACCCCTCCACTTT. Protein: CASSHQPRDSPLHF.

This clonotype came up a few times. This rearrangement joins TRBV5-4 to TRBJ2-7; perhaps TRBD2 as D (6 bases). Germline assignment: CDR1 SGHNT and CDR2 YYREEE (reference sequence). V gave up 5 bases and J gave up 0 bases, with 12 bases separating them. The CDR3 is made up of 14 amino acids. This chain's CDR3 is CASSFRGSSYEQYF. The CDR3 nucleotides are TGTGCCAGCAGTTTCCGGGGGAGCTCCTACGAGCAGTACTTC.

The chain carries TRBV7-2 and TRBJ2-1, with D maybe TRBD1 (5 bases). V was clipped by 3 bases and J by 0 bases, with 12 bases between them. This CDR3 is 16 amino acids long. CDR1 SGHTA and CDR2 FQGNSA come from the germline V gene. The CDR3 protein is CASSFDSTGSYNEQFF. The CDR3 DNA reads as TGTGCCAGCAGCTTCGACAGTACGGGCTCCTACAATGAGCAGTTCTTC. The whole variable domain, filled in from reference TRBV7-2 and TRBJ2-1, reads GAGVSQSPSNKVTEKGKDVELRCDPISGHTALYWYRQSLGQGLEFLIYFQGNSAPDKSGLPSDRFSAERTGGSVSTLTIQRTQQEDSAVYLCASSFDSTGSYNEQFFGPGTRLTVL.

In this sample, this clonotype turned up a few times. The V call is TRBV19, the J call TRBJ2-1, with TRBD2 matching 11 bases. V lost 3 bases and J lost 4; bases outside the gene matches: 2. This CDR3 comprises 15 residues. Germline V lookup: CDR1 LNHDA, CDR2 SQIVND (reference sequence). Here the CDR3 DNA reads TGTGCCAGTAGTATGTTAGCGGGAGGGTACAATGAGCAGTTCTTC. This gives the protein CASSMLAGGYNEQFF.